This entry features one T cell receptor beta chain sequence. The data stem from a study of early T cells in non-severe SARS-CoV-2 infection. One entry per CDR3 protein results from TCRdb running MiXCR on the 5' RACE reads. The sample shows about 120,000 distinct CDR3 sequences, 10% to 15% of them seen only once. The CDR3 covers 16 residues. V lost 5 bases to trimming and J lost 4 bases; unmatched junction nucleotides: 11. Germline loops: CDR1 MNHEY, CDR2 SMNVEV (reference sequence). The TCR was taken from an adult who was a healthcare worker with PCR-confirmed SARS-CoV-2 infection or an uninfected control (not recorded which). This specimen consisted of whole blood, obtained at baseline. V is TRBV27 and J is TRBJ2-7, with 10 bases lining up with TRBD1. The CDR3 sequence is CASSAVPGQGIYEQYF. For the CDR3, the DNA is TGTGCCAGCAGTGCTGTACCGGGACAGGGGATATACGAGCAGTACTTC.